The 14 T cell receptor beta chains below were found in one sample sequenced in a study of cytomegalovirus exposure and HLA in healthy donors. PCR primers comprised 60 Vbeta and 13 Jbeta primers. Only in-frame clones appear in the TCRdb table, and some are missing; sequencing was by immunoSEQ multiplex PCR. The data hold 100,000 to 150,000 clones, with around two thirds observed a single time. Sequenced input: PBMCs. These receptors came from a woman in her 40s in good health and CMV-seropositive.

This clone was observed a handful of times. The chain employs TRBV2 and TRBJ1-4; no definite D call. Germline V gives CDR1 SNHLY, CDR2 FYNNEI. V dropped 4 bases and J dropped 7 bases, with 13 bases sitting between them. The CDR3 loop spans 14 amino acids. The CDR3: CASSVQRLGEKLFF. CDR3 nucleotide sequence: TGTGCCAGCAGTGTCCAGAGGTTAGGTGAAAAACTGTTTTTT.

The CDR3 reads CASSLSFQGGANYGYTF. CDR3 bases: TGTGCCAGCAGCCTCTCCTTCCAGGGGGGAGCTAACTATGGCTACACCTTC. V usage is TRBV7-8 and J usage is TRBJ1-2, with 7 positions matching TRBD1. This CDR3 has 17 residues. Unmatched junction bases numbered 12, after V lost 5 bases and J lost 0 bases. Germline CDR1 SGHVS, CDR2 FQNEAQ. The complete variable domain, with remaining parts taken from reference TRBV7-8 and TRBJ1-2, reads GAGVSQSPRYKVAKRGQDVALRCDPISGHVSLFWYQQALGQGPEFLTYFQNEAQLDKSGLPSDRFFAERPEGSVSTLKIQRTQQEDSAVYLCASSLSFQGGANYGYTFGSGTRLTVV.

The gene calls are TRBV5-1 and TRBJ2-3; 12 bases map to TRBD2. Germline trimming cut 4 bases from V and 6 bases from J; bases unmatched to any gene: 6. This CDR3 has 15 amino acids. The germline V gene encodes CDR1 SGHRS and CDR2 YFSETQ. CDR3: CASSDTSGGIDTQYF. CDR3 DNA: TGCGCCAGCAGCGATACTAGCGGGGGGATTGATACGCAGTATTTT.

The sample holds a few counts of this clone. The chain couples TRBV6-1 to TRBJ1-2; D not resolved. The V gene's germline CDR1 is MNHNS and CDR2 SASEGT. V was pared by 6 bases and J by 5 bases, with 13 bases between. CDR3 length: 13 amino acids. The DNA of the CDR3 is TGTGCCAGCAGACCGGGGTCTTCTTATGGCTACACCTTC. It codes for CASRPGSSYGYTF.

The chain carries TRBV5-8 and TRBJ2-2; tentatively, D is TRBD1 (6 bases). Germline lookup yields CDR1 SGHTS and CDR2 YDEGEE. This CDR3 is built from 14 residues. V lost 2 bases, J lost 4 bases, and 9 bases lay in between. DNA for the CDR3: TGTGCCAGCAGCTTCGGACAGATCACCGGGGAGCTGTTTTTT. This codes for CASSFGQITGELFF.

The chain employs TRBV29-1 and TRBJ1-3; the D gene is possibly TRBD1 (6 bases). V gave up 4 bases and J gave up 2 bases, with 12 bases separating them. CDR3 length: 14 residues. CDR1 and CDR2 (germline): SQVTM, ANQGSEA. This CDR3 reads CSVGGGGPGNTIYF. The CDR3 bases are TGCAGCGTTGGAGGGGGGGGTCCTGGAAACACCATATATTTT.

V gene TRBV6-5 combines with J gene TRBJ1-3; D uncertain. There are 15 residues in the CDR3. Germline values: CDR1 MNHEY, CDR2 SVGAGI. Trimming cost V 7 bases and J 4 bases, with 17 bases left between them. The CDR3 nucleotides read TGTGCCAGCACCCCGTCAGGTGGATCGGGAAACACCATATATTTT. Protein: CASTPSGGSGNTIYF.

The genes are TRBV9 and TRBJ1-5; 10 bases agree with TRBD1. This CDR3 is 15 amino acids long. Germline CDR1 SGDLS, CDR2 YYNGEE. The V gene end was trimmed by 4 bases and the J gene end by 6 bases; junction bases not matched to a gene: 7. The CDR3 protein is CASSPGTGEPQPQHF. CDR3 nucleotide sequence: TGTGCCAGCAGCCCCGGGACAGGGGAGCCTCAGCCCCAGCATTTT.

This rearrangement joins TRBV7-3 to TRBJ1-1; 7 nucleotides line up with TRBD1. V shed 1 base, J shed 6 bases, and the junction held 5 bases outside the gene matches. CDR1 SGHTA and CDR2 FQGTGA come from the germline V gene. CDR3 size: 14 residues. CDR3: CASSLSLGQAEAFF. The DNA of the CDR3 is TGTGCCAGCAGCTTAAGCTTAGGACAGGCTGAAGCTTTCTTT.

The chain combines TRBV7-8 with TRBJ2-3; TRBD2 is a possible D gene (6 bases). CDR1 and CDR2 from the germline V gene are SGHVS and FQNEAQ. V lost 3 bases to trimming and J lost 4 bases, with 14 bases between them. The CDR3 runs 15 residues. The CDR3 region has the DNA TGTGCCAGCAGCTTGCGGTGGGACTCCTCAGATACGCAGTATTTT. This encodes CASSLRWDSSDTQYF.

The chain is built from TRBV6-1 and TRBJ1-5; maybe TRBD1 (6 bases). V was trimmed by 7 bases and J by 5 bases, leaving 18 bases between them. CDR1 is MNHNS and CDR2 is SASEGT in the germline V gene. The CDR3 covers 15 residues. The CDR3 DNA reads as TGTGCCAGCATGCAGGACAGTGGGTTTTATCAGCCCCAGCATTTT. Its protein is CASMQDSGFYQPQHF.

CDR3 loop: CASSLGTSSDTQYF. In nucleotides, the CDR3 is TGTGCCAGCAGCTTGGGGACTAGCTCAGATACGCAGTATTTT. The chain employs TRBV11-2 and TRBJ2-3; 9 bases line up with TRBD2. Trimming at V came to 3 bases and at J to 4 bases, leaving 2 bases not matched to a gene. The CDR3 has 14 residues. The germline gives CDR1 SGHAT, CDR2 FQNNGV. Variable domain in full (rest from reference TRBV11-2 and TRBJ2-3): EAGVAQSPRYKIIEKRQSVAFWCNPISGHATLYWYQQILGQGPKLLIQFQNNGVVDDSQLPKDRFSAERLKGVDSTLKIQPAKLEDSAVYLCASSLGTSSDTQYFGPGTRLTVL.

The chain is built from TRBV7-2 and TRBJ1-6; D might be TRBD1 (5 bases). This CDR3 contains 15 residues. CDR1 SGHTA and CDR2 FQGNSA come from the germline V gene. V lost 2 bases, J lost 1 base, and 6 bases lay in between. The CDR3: CASSLTGSYNSPLHF. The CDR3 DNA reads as TGTGCCAGCAGCTTAACAGGATCCTATAATTCACCCCTCCACTTT.

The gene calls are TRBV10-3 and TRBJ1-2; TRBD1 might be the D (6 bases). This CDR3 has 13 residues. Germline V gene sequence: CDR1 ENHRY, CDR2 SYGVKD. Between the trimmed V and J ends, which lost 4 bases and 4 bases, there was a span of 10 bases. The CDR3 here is CAISGTGSYGYTF. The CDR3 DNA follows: TGTGCCATCAGTGGAACAGGGTCCTATGGCTACACCTTC.